A selection of T cell receptor beta chains follows, all from one sample in a study of beta chain features in type 1 diabetes. Profiling relied on immunoSEQ multiplex PCR, and the TCRdb table lists in-frame clones only, not all of them. Of over 150,000 clones detected, 6.5% to 10% appear once; the ten largest clones hold 0.45% to 0.55%. Specimen: central memory CD4+ T cells from blood. The receptors derive from a woman younger than 35 with type 1 diabetes. Each CDR3 is given with its conserved first and last residue. The D gene is left open where the match is weak. Part of the rows lack a size; the others show once, few, many or a class for expanded clones.

J gene | D gene | V gene | clone size | CDR3 protein | CDR3 DNA
TRBJ2-1 | NA | TRBV9 | NA | CASSLGSDSPAFF | TGTGCCAGCAGCTTAGGGTCTGACTCCCCGGCGTTCTTC
TRBJ2-7 | TRBD2 | TRBV10-3 | few | CAGRVAGRGLAQYF | TGTGCCGGTCGCGTAGCGGGCCGGGGATTGGCGCAGTACTTC
TRBJ2-1 | NA | TRBV18 | few | CASSPQSGSDNEQFF | TGTGCCAGCTCACCACAGAGCGGGTCGGACAATGAGCAGTTCTTC
TRBJ2-1 | TRBD2 | TRBV30 | few | CAWSVTIPLAGEIHEQFF | TGTGCCTGGAGTGTAACCATCCCCCTAGCGGGAGAAATCCATGAGCAGTTCTTC
TRBJ1-2 | NA | TRBV4-3 | few | CASSQDIRDDGYTF | TGCGCCAGCAGCCAAGACATCAGGGATGATGGCTACACCTTC
TRBJ2-2 | TRBD2 | TRBV5-4 | NA | CASTPGGGGELFF | TGTGCCAGCACCCCCGGGGGGGGCGGGGAGCTGTTTTTT
TRBJ2-3 | TRBD1 | TRBV11-2 | NA | CASSTHTLPTGGADTQYF | TGTGCCAGCAGCACACATACCCTCCCCACAGGGGGCGCAGATACGCAGTATTTT
TRBJ1-5 | TRBD1 | TRBV28 | NA | CASSLGTGGPNQPQHF | TGTGCCAGCAGTTTGGGGACAGGGGGCCCTAATCAGCCCCAGCATTTT
TRBJ2-3 | TRBD2 | TRBV5-1 | once | CASSSSGITDTQYF | TGCGCCAGCAGCTCTAGCGGGATCACAGATACGCAGTATTTT
TRBJ2-1 | NA | TRBV7-2 | NA | CASSLGKGRETALF | TGTGCCAGCAGCTTAGGCAAGGGACGGGAGACAGCGCTCTTC
TRBJ1-4 | TRBD1 | TRBV6-5 | few | CASGQGPATNEKLFF | TGTGCCAGCGGACAGGGCCCCGCAACTAATGAAAAACTGTTTTTT
TRBJ2-5 | TRBD2 | TRBV7-2 | few | CASSLGWSSGSQETQYF | TGTGCCAGCAGCTTAGGTTGGTCTAGCGGGTCCCAAGAGACCCAGTACTTC
TRBJ2-2 | NA | TRBV30 | NA | CAWSVMGAGTGEPFF | TGTGCCTGGAGTGTAATGGGGGCAGGCACCGGGGAGCCGTTTTTT
TRBJ2-5 | NA | TRBV9 | NA | CASNRGEGGETQYF | TGTGCCAGCAACCGGGGTGAGGGAGGAGAGACCCAGTACTTC